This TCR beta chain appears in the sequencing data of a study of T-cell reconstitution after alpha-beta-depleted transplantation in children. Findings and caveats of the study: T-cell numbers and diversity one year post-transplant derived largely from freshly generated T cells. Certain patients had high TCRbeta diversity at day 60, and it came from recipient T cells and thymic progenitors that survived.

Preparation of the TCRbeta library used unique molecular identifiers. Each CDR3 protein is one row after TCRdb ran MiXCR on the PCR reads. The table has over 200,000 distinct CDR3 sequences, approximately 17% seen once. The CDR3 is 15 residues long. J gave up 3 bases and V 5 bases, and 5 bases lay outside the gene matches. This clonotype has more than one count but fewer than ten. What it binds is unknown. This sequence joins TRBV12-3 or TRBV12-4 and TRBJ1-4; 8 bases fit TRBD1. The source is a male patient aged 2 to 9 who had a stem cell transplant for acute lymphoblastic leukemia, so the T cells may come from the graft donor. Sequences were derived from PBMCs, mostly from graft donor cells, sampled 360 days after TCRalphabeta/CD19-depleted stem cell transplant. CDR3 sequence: CASSPGGSANEKLFF. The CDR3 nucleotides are TGTGCCAGCAGTCCAGGGGGCTCGGCTAATGAAAAACTGTTTTTT.